This is a list of T cell receptor beta chains from one sample in a study of shared T cell receptors in the human thymus. Method: immunoSEQ multiplex PCR; TCRdb's copy keeps in-frame clones and lacks some. Of hundreds of thousands of clones detected, around 87% appear once; the ten largest clones hold 0.0094%. The same specimen was also included in a second study, on human thymus T cells.

The specimen sequenced was thymocytes. These TCRs come from a boy in the first two years of life with a congenital heart defect. Each CDR3 is given with its conserved first and last residue. The order of the fields is D gene, J gene, V gene, clone size, CDR3 protein, CDR3 DNA. D genes are given only for firm matches. Where a row states a size, it is once, few, many or the class of an expanded clone; other rows omit it.

D gene: TRBD2
J gene: TRBJ2-1
V gene: TRBV25-1
clone size: -
CDR3 protein: CASSFLSGGIYNEQFF
CDR3 DNA: TGTGCCAGCAGTTTTCTTAGCGGGGGGATATACAATGAGCAGTTCTTC

D gene: TRBD2
J gene: TRBJ2-3
V gene: TRBV13
clone size: -
CDR3 protein: CASSLGYLAGSTDTQYF
CDR3 DNA: TGTGCCAGCAGCTTAGGGTATCTAGCGGGTAGCACAGATACGCAGTATTTT

D gene: -
J gene: TRBJ2-5
V gene: TRBV11-2
clone size: -
CDR3 protein: CASSWGRVSRETQYF
CDR3 DNA: TGTGCCAGCAGCTGGGGCAGGGTTAGTAGGGAGACCCAGTACTTC

D gene: -
J gene: TRBJ1-2
V gene: TRBV4-3
clone size: -
CDR3 protein: CASSRRGNSGNEDDNYGYTF
CDR3 DNA: TGCGCCAGCAGCCGCCGGGGGAATTCGGGAAACGAAGATGATAACTATGGCTACACCTTC

D gene: TRBD1
J gene: TRBJ2-2
V gene: TRBV6-4
clone size: few
CDR3 protein: CASSDSGTGLNTGELFF
CDR3 DNA: TGTGCCAGCAGTGACTCAGGGACAGGGCTTAACACCGGGGAGCTGTTTTTT

D gene: -
J gene: TRBJ2-7
V gene: TRBV6-5
clone size: -
CDR3 protein: CASRDPAATYEQYF
CDR3 DNA: TGTGCCAGCAGAGACCCAGCGGCAACCTACGAGCAGTACTTC

D gene: TRBD1
J gene: TRBJ2-2
V gene: TRBV7-9
clone size: -
CDR3 protein: CASSLRLVSGTGNTGELFF
CDR3 DNA: TGTGCCAGCAGCTTACGGCTCGTATCGGGGACAGGCAACACCGGGGAGCTGTTTTTT

D gene: TRBD2
J gene: TRBJ2-1
V gene: TRBV30
clone size: -
CDR3 protein: CAWRRLAGLYNEQFF
CDR3 DNA: TGTGCCTGGAGGCGACTAGCGGGACTCTACAATGAGCAGTTCTTC

D gene: TRBD1
J gene: TRBJ1-2
V gene: TRBV10-3
clone size: -
CDR3 protein: CAISEGDRGSANYGYTF
CDR3 DNA: TGTGCCATCAGTGAGGGGGACAGGGGGTCCGCTAACTATGGCTACACCTTC

D gene: -
J gene: TRBJ2-7
V gene: TRBV6-6
clone size: -
CDR3 protein: CASRTGFSYEQYF
CDR3 DNA: TGTGCCAGCCGGACTGGCTTCTCCTACGAGCAGTACTTC

D gene: -
J gene: TRBJ1-5
V gene: TRBV11-2
clone size: -
CDR3 protein: CASSLVRNQPQHF
CDR3 DNA: TGTGCCAGCAGCTTAGTCAGGAATCAGCCCCAGCATTTT

D gene: -
J gene: TRBJ2-7
V gene: TRBV7-9
clone size: few
CDR3 protein: CASSLGLSYEQYF
CDR3 DNA: TGTGCCAGCAGCTTAGGACTGAGCTACGAGCAGTACTTC

D gene: TRBD2
J gene: TRBJ2-1
V gene: TRBV4-3
clone size: once
CDR3 protein: CASSQVGGGTYNEQFF
CDR3 DNA: TGCGCCAGCAGCCAAGTTGGGGGGGGGACGTACAATGAGCAGTTCTTC

D gene: -
J gene: TRBJ2-7
V gene: TRBV6-5
clone size: -
CDR3 protein: CASSYSSLGNEQYF
CDR3 DNA: TGTGCCAGCAGTTACTCTAGCCTCGGGAACGAGCAGTACTTC

D gene: -
J gene: TRBJ1-3
V gene: TRBV29-1
clone size: -
CDR3 protein: CSVGFGRGSGNTIYF
CDR3 DNA: TGCAGCGTTGGCTTTGGTAGGGGCTCTGGAAACACCATATATTTT

D gene: -
J gene: TRBJ2-1
V gene: TRBV2
clone size: -
CDR3 protein: CASSGYWYSYNEQFF
CDR3 DNA: TGTGCCAGCAGCGGTTACTGGTACTCCTACAATGAGCAGTTCTTC

D gene: TRBD1
J gene: TRBJ1-2
V gene: TRBV9
clone size: -
CDR3 protein: CASSPSGQGARGYTF
CDR3 DNA: TGTGCCAGCAGCCCTAGTGGGCAGGGGGCGCGAGGCTACACCTTC

D gene: -
J gene: TRBJ2-2
V gene: TRBV6-1
clone size: -
CDR3 protein: CASSEMCGTNYPGELFF
CDR3 DNA: TGTGCCAGCAGTGAAATGTGCGGGACCAATTACCCCGGGGAGCTGTTTTTT

D gene: TRBD2
J gene: TRBJ2-3
V gene: TRBV28
clone size: once
CDR3 protein: CASRWPTSGGTSTDTQYF
CDR3 DNA: TGTGCCAGCAGATGGCCGACTAGCGGGGGGACAAGCACAGATACGCAGTATTTT

D gene: -
J gene: TRBJ1-4
V gene: TRBV12-5
clone size: -
CDR3 protein: CASAQDSLNEKLFF
CDR3 DNA: TGTGCTAGTGCCCAGGACAGCCTTAATGAAAAACTGTTTTTT

D gene: TRBD1
J gene: TRBJ1-1
V gene: TRBV12-5
clone size: -
CDR3 protein: CASGLPRQGAGNTEAFF
CDR3 DNA: TGTGCTAGTGGTTTGCCCAGACAGGGGGCAGGTAACACTGAAGCTTTCTTT

D gene: -
J gene: TRBJ2-1
V gene: TRBV7-9
clone size: -
CDR3 protein: CASSLSIVVWTYNEQFF
CDR3 DNA: TGTGCCAGCAGCTTAAGTATAGTCGTCTGGACATACAATGAGCAGTTCTTC

D gene: -
J gene: TRBJ1-1
V gene: TRBV4-3
clone size: -
CDR3 protein: CASSQPDGKNTEAFF
CDR3 DNA: TGCGCCAGCAGCCAACCCGACGGGAAGAACACTGAAGCTTTCTTT

D gene: -
J gene: TRBJ2-3
V gene: TRBV25-1
clone size: -
CDR3 protein: CASSAKQGLNFADTQYF
CDR3 DNA: TGTGCCAGCAGCGCTAAGCAGGGTTTGAATTTCGCAGATACGCAGTATTTT

D gene: -
J gene: TRBJ2-3
V gene: TRBV14
clone size: -
CDR3 protein: CASSQDCRADTQYF
CDR3 DNA: TGTGCCAGCAGCCAAGACTGCAGGGCGGATACGCAGTATTTT

D gene: -
J gene: TRBJ2-3
V gene: TRBV5-1
clone size: -
CDR3 protein: CASSTVGGTARDTQYF
CDR3 DNA: TGCGCCAGCAGCACCGTCGGCGGAACCGCCCGGGATACGCAGTATTTT

D gene: TRBD1
J gene: TRBJ2-2
V gene: TRBV5-4
clone size: -
CDR3 protein: CASSLEGQGANGELFF
CDR3 DNA: TGTGCCAGCAGCTTGGAGGGACAGGGGGCTAACGGGGAGCTGTTTTTT

D gene: TRBD2
J gene: TRBJ2-2
V gene: TRBV5-1
clone size: -
CDR3 protein: CASSPYSGGGIAGELFF
CDR3 DNA: TGCGCCAGCAGCCCCTATAGCGGGGGGGGTATAGCCGGGGAGCTGTTTTTT

D gene: TRBD2
J gene: TRBJ2-5
V gene: TRBV14
clone size: -
CDR3 protein: CASSQTLGGLAGEETQYF
CDR3 DNA: TGTGCCAGCAGCCAAACTCTCGGCGGACTAGCGGGAGAAGAGACCCAGTACTTC

D gene: -
J gene: TRBJ1-5
V gene: TRBV11-2
clone size: -
CDR3 protein: CASSLDGGVIGNQPQHF
CDR3 DNA: TGTGCCAGCAGCTTAGATGGGGGCGTGATTGGCAATCAGCCCCAGCATTTT

D gene: TRBD1
J gene: TRBJ1-1
V gene: TRBV19
clone size: -
CDR3 protein: CASSIQGAGTEAFF
CDR3 DNA: TGTGCCAGTAGTATTCAGGGGGCAGGAACTGAAGCTTTCTTT

D gene: -
J gene: TRBJ2-5
V gene: TRBV4-3
clone size: -
CDR3 protein: CASSPHRKETQYF
CDR3 DNA: TGCGCCAGCAGCCCCCACAGGAAAGAGACCCAGTACTTC

D gene: TRBD2
J gene: TRBJ2-3
V gene: TRBV29-1
clone size: -
CDR3 protein: CSVEDLAGGGDTQYF
CDR3 DNA: TGCAGCGTTGAAGATCTAGCGGGAGGCGGGGATACGCAGTATTTT

D gene: -
J gene: TRBJ2-1
V gene: TRBV9
clone size: few
CDR3 protein: CASSVAVRSSYNEQFF
CDR3 DNA: TGTGCCAGCAGCGTAGCTGTGCGAAGCTCCTACAATGAGCAGTTCTTC

D gene: TRBD2
J gene: TRBJ2-1
V gene: TRBV28
clone size: -
CDR3 protein: CASSLSVLAGNWEFF
CDR3 DNA: TGTGCCAGCAGTTTGTCTGTCCTAGCGGGAAACTGGGAGTTCTTC

D gene: TRBD1
J gene: TRBJ1-5
V gene: TRBV5-6
clone size: -
CDR3 protein: CASSLEGGQGRGQPQHF
CDR3 DNA: TGTGCCAGCAGCTTGGAAGGGGGACAGGGACGGGGTCAGCCCCAGCATTTT

D gene: -
J gene: TRBJ1-2
V gene: TRBV14
clone size: -
CDR3 protein: CASSQAQGGGYTF
CDR3 DNA: TGTGCCAGCAGCCAAGCCCAGGGAGGCGGCTACACCTTC

D gene: TRBD1
J gene: TRBJ2-1
V gene: TRBV20-1
clone size: -
CDR3 protein: CSASGGYEQFF
CDR3 DNA: TGCAGTGCTTCAGGGGGATATGAGCAGTTCTTC

D gene: TRBD2
J gene: TRBJ2-7
V gene: TRBV19
clone size: few
CDR3 protein: CASSITAGGPYEQYF
CDR3 DNA: TGTGCCAGTAGTATAACAGCGGGAGGTCCATACGAGCAGTACTTC

D gene: TRBD1
J gene: TRBJ1-2
V gene: TRBV7-9
clone size: -
CDR3 protein: CASSLGVTGANYGYTF
CDR3 DNA: TGTGCCAGCAGCTTAGGGGTGACAGGGGCTAACTATGGCTACACCTTC

D gene: TRBD2
J gene: TRBJ2-7
V gene: TRBV28
clone size: -
CDR3 protein: CASSTRTSATTYEQYF
CDR3 DNA: TGTGCCAGCAGTACCAGGACTAGCGCCACCACCTACGAGCAGTACTTC

D gene: TRBD2
J gene: TRBJ2-7
V gene: TRBV11-2
clone size: -
CDR3 protein: CASSLGSAGGQRSDEQYF
CDR3 DNA: TGTGCCAGCAGCTTAGGTTCAGCGGGAGGGCAGAGGAGCGACGAGCAGTACTTC

D gene: TRBD1
J gene: TRBJ1-5
V gene: TRBV27
clone size: -
CDR3 protein: CASSPRQGPVGSNQPQHF
CDR3 DNA: TGTGCCAGCAGTCCAAGACAGGGGCCGGTGGGGAGCAATCAGCCCCAGCATTTT

D gene: TRBD1
J gene: TRBJ1-4
V gene: TRBV30
clone size: -
CDR3 protein: CAWSTRQGATANEKLFF
CDR3 DNA: TGTGCCTGGAGTACACGACAGGGGGCTACAGCTAATGAAAAACTGTTTTTT

D gene: TRBD1
J gene: TRBJ2-2
V gene: TRBV27
clone size: -
CDR3 protein: CASSSQGAGELFF
CDR3 DNA: TGTGCCAGCAGTTCTCAGGGGGCCGGGGAGCTGTTTTTT

D gene: -
J gene: TRBJ2-3
V gene: TRBV4-1
clone size: -
CDR3 protein: CASSQKAPKGGTDTQYF
CDR3 DNA: TGCGCCAGCAGCCAAAAGGCCCCGAAGGGAGGCACAGATACGCAGTATTTT

D gene: TRBD1
J gene: TRBJ2-1
V gene: TRBV14
clone size: -
CDR3 protein: CASSQLLGTASSYNEQFF
CDR3 DNA: TGTGCCAGCAGCCAACTCTTGGGGACAGCAAGCTCCTACAATGAGCAGTTCTTC

D gene: -
J gene: TRBJ1-3
V gene: TRBV5-6
clone size: -
CDR3 protein: CASSLVSGISGNTIYF
CDR3 DNA: TGTGCCAGCAGCTTGGTCTCAGGGATCTCAGGAAACACCATATATTTT

D gene: -
J gene: TRBJ2-4
V gene: TRBV28
clone size: -
CDR3 protein: CASTSPLAKNIQYF
CDR3 DNA: TGTGCCAGCACCTCACCACTAGCCAAAAACATTCAGTACTTC

D gene: TRBD2
J gene: TRBJ2-3
V gene: TRBV27
clone size: -
CDR3 protein: CASSPSTSVDTQYF
CDR3 DNA: TGTGCCAGCAGTCCGTCGACTAGCGTGGATACGCAGTATTTT

D gene: TRBD1
J gene: TRBJ2-7
V gene: TRBV2
clone size: -
CDR3 protein: CATYGTGPSYEQYF
CDR3 DNA: TGTGCCACTTACGGGACAGGGCCCTCCTACGAGCAGTACTTC

D gene: -
J gene: TRBJ2-7
V gene: TRBV15
clone size: -
CDR3 protein: CATSRDRSPGQYF
CDR3 DNA: TGTGCCACCAGCAGAGATCGGAGCCCCGGGCAGTACTTC

D gene: TRBD1
J gene: TRBJ1-5
V gene: TRBV4-1
clone size: -
CDR3 protein: CASSQFQGARFSNQPQHF
CDR3 DNA: TGCGCCAGCAGCCAATTCCAGGGGGCGCGATTTAGCAATCAGCCCCAGCATTTT

D gene: TRBD2
J gene: TRBJ2-3
V gene: TRBV19
clone size: -
CDR3 protein: CASSILAGGPDTQYF
CDR3 DNA: TGTGCCAGTAGTATACTAGCGGGGGGGCCAGATACGCAGTATTTT

D gene: -
J gene: TRBJ2-7
V gene: TRBV27
clone size: -
CDR3 protein: CASSLVGEDRYEQYF
CDR3 DNA: TGTGCCAGCAGTTTGGTAGGGGAGGACCGCTACGAGCAGTACTTC

D gene: TRBD2
J gene: TRBJ2-2
V gene: TRBV15
clone size: -
CDR3 protein: CATSRGVGLAGGRRSGELFF
CDR3 DNA: TGTGCCACCAGCAGAGGGGTGGGACTAGCGGGAGGGCGAAGAAGCGGGGAGCTGTTTTTT

D gene: -
J gene: TRBJ2-1
V gene: TRBV6-5
clone size: -
CDR3 protein: CASSTLDSPYNEQFF
CDR3 DNA: TGTGCCAGCAGTACCCTTGACAGCCCCTACAATGAGCAGTTCTTC